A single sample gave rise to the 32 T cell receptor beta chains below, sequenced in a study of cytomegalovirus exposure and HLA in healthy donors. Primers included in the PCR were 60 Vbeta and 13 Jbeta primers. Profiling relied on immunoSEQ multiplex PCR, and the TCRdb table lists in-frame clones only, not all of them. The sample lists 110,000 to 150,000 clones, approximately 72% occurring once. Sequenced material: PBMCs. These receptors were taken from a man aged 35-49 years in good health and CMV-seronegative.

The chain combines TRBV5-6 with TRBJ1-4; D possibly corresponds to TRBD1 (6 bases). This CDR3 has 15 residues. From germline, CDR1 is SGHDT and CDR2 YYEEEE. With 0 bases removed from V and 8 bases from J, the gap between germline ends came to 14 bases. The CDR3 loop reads CASSLEGVEWEKLFF. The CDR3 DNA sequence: TGTGCCAGCAGCTTGGAGGGGGTCGAGTGGGAAAAACTGTTTTTT.

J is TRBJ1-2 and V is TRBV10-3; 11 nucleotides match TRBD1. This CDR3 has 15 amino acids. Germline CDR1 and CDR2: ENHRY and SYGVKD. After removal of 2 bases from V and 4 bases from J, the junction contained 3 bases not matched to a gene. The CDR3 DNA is TGTGCCATCAGTGAGGGGGACAGGGGGACCTATGGCTACACCTTC. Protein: CAISEGDRGTYGYTF.

The CDR3 DNA reads TGTGCCAGCAGTTCCCTAACGAACACAGATACGCAGTATTTT. It specifies CASSSLTNTDTQYF. The chain links TRBV27 to TRBJ2-3; no clear D gene. This CDR3 spans 14 amino acids. V shed 4 bases and J shed 2 bases, with 10 bases lying between them. Per the germline V gene, CDR1 is MNHEY and CDR2 is SMNVEV (reference sequence).

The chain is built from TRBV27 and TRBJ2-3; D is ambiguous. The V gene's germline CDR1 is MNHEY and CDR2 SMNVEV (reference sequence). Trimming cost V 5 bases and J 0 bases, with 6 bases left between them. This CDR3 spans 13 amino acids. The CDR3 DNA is TGTGCCAGCAGTCCCCTAAGCACAGATACGCAGTATTTT. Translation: CASSPLSTDTQYF.

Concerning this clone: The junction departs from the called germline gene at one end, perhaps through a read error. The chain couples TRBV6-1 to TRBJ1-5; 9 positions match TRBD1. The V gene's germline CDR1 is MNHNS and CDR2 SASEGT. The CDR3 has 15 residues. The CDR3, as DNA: TGTGCCAGCAGCGGACAGGGGTATAGCAATCAGCCCCAGAATTTT. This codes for CASSGQGYSNQPQNF.

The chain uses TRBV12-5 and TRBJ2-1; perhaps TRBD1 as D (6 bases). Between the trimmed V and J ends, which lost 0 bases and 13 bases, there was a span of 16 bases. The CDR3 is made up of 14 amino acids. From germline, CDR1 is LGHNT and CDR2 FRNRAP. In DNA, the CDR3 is TGTGCTAGTGGTTTGGTAATGGGGGCCGGCGCCCAGTTCTTC. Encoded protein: CASGLVMGAGAQFF.

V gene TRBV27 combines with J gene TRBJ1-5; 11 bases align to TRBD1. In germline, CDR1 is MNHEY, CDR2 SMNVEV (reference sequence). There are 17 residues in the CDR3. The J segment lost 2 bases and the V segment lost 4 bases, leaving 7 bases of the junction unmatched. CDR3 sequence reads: CASSSGTGGYGNQPQHF. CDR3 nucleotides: TGTGCCAGCAGTTCCGGGACAGGGGGTTATGGCAATCAGCCCCAGCATTTT.

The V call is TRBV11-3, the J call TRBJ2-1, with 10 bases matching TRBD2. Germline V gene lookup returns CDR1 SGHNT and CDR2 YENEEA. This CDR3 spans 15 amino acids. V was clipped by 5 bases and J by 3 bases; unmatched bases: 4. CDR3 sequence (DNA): TGTGCCAGCAGCCACCGGACTAGCGGCTACAATGAGCAGTTCTTC. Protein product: CASSHRTSGYNEQFF.

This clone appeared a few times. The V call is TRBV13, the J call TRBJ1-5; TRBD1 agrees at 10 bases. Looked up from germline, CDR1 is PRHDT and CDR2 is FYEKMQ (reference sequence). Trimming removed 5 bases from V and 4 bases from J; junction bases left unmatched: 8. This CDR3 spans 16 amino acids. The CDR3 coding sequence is TGTGCCAGCAGCGCCAGGACAGGGGGTAGGAATCAGCCCCAGCATTTT. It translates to CASSARTGGRNQPQHF.

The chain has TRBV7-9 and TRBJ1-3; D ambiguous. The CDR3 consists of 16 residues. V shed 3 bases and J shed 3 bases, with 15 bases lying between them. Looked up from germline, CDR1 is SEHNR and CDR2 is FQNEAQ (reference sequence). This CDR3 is CASSFGKTVNGNTIYF. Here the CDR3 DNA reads TGTGCCAGCAGCTTTGGTAAAACAGTGAATGGAAACACCATATATTTT.

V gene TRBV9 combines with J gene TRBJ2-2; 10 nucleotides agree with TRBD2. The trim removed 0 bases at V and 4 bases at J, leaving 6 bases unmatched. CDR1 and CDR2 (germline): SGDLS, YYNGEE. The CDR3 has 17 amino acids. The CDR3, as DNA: TGTGCCAGCAGCGTAGGAGCGGGAGGGAGTCCCACCGGGGAGCTGTTTTTT. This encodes CASSVGAGGSPTGELFF.

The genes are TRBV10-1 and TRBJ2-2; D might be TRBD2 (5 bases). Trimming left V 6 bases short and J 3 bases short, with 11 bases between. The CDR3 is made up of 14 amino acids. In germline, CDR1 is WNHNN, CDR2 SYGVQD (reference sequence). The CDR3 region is CASRIGRDTGELFF. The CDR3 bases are TGCGCCAGCAGAATTGGGAGAGACACCGGGGAGCTGTTTTTT.

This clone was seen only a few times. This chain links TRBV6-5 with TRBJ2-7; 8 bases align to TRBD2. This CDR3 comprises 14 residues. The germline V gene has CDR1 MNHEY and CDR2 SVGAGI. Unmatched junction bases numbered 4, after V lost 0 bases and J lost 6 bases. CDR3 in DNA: TGTGCCAGCAGTTACTCGCCCGCGGGAGGCGAGCAGTACTTC. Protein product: CASSYSPAGGEQYF.

Written as DNA, the CDR3 is TGCGCCAGCAGCGGTGACAGCCACTCTGGAAACACCATATATTTT. Translating it yields CASSGDSHSGNTIYF. The rearrangement links TRBV5-1 to TRBJ1-3, with a possible D match to TRBD1 (5 bases). Germline V gene lookup returns CDR1 SGHRS and CDR2 YFSETQ. This CDR3 is built from 15 residues. With 4 bases removed from V and 0 bases from J, the gap between germline ends came to 11 bases.

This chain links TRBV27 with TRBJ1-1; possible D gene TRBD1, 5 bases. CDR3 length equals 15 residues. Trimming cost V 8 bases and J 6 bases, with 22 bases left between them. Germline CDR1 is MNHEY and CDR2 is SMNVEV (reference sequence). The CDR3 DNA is TGTGCCAGCCTCCCTGTGGGGGAGGGTGGTGCTGAAGCTTTCTTT. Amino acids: CASLPVGEGGAEAFF.

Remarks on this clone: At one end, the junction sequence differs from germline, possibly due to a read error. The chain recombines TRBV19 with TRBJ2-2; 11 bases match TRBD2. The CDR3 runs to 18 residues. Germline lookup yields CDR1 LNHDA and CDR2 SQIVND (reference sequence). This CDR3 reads CASRIAGLAVRYTGELFF. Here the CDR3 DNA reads TGTGCCAGTAGAATAGCGGGACTAGCGGTGAGGTACACCGGGGAGCTGTTTTTT.

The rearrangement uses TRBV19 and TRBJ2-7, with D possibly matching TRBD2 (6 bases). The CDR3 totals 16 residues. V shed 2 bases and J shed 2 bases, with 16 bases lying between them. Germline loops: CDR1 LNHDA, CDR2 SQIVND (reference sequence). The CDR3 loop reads CASSISAGRGAYEQYF. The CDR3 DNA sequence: TGTGCCAGTAGTATATCGGCGGGAAGAGGAGCCTACGAGCAGTACTTC.

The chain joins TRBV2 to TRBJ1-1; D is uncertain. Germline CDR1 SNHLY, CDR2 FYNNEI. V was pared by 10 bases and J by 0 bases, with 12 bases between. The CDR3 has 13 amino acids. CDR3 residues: CATHQEVNTEAFF. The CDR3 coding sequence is TGTGCCACCCACCAGGAGGTGAACACTGAAGCTTTCTTT.

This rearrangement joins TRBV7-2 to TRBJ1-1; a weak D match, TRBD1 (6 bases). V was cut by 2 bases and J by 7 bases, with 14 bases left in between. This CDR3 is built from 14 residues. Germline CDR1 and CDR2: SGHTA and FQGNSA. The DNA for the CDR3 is TGTGCCAGCAGCTTACCAAGAAAGGGGGTTGAAGCTTTCTTT. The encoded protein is CASSLPRKGVEAFF.

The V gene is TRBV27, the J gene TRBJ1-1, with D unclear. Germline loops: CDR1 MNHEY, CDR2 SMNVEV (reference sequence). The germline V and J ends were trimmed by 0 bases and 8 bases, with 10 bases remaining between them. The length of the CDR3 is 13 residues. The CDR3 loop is CASSLSRVGEAFF. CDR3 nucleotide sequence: TGTGCCAGCAGTTTATCCCGGGTAGGAGAAGCTTTCTTT.

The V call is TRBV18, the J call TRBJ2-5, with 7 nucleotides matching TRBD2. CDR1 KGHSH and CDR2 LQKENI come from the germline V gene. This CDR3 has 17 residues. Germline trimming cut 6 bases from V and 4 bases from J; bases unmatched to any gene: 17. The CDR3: CASSLNPAGVGSETQYF. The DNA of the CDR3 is TGTGCCAGCTCCCTCAACCCGGCGGGAGTGGGTTCAGAGACCCAGTACTTC.

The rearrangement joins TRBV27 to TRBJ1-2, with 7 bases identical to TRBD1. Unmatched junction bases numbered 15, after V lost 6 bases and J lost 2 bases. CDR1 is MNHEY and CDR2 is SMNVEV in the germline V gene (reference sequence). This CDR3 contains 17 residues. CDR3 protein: CASRSPLQGSANYGYTF. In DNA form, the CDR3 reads TGTGCCAGCAGGTCCCCTTTACAGGGGTCTGCGAACTATGGCTACACCTTC.

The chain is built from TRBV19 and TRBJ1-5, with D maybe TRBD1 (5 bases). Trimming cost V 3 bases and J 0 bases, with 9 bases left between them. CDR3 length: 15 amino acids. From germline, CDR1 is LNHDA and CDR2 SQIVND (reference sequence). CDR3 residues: CASSISRDSNQPQHF. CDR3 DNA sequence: TGTGCCAGTAGTATCTCCAGGGATAGCAATCAGCCCCAGCATTTT. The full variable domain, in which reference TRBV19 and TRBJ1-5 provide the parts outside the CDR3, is DGGITQSPKYLFRKEGQNVTLSCEQNLNHDAMYWYRQDPGQGLRLIYYSQIVNDFQKGDIAEGYSVSREKKESFPLTVTSAQKNPTAFYLCASSISRDSNQPQHFGDGTRLSIL.

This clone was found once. The CDR3 DNA follows: TGTGCCAGCAGTTACGAACGCAGGGACATTCAGTACTTC. Translation: CASSYERRDIQYF. V and J are TRBV6-6 and TRBJ2-4, with D possibly matching TRBD1 (5 bases). Looked up from germline, CDR1 is MNHNY and CDR2 is SVGAGI (reference sequence). V was cut by 2 bases and J by 8 bases, with 10 bases left in between. This CDR3 has 13 residues.

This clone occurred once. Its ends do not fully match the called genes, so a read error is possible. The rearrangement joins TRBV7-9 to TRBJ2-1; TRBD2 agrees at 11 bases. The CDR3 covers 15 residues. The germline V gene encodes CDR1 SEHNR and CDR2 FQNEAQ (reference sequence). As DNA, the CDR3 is TGTGCCAGCAGCTTTACTAGCGGGAGCCACAATGAGCAGCTCTTC. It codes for CASSFTSGSHNEQLF.

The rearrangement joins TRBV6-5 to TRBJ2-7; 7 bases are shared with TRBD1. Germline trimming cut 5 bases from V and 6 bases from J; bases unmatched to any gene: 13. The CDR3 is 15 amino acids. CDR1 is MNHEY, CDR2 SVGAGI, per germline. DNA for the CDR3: TGTGCCAGCAGTCCCTCAGGGGGAGAGTCTCGCGAGCAGTACTTC. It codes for CASSPSGGESREQYF.

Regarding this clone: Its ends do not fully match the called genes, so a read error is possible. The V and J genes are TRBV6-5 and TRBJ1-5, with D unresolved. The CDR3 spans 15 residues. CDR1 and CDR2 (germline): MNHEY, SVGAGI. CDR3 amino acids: CASSYSTDSGQPQNF. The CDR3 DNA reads TGTGCCAGCAGTTACTCGACTGATTCTGGTCAGCCCCAGAATTTT.

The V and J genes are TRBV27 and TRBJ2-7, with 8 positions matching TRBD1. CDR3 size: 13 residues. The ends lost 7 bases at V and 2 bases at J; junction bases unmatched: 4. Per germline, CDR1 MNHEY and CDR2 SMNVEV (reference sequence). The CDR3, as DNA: TGTGCCAGCACAGGACAGGGTCCCTACGAGCAGTACTTC. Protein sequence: CASTGQGPYEQYF.

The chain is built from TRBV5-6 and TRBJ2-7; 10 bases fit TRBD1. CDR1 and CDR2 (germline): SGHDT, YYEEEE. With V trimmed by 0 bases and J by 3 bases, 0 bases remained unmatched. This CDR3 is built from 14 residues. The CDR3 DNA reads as TGTGCCAGCAGCTTGGGGGACAGGGGCTACGAGCAGTACTTC. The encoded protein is CASSLGDRGYEQYF.

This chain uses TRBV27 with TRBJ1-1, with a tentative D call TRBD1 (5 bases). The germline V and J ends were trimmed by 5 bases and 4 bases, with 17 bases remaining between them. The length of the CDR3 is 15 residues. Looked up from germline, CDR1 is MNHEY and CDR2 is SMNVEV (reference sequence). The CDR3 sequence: CASSPLGGEPTEAFF. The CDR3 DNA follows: TGTGCCAGCAGTCCTCTGGGGGGAGAGCCCACTGAAGCTTTCTTT.

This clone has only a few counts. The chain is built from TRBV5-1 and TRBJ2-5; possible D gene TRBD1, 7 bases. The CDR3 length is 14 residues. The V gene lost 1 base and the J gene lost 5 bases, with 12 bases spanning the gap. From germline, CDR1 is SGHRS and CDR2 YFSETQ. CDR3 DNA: TGCGCCAGCAGCTTGACAGGGGCGGGGGAGACCCAGTACTTC. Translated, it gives CASSLTGAGETQYF.

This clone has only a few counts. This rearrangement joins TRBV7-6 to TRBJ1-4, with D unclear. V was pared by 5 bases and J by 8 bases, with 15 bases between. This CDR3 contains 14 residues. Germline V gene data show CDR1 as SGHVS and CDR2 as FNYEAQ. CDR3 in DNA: TGTGCCAGCAGCCAGCTAGCCGCGAGGGAAAAACTGTTTTTT. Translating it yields CASSQLAAREKLFF.